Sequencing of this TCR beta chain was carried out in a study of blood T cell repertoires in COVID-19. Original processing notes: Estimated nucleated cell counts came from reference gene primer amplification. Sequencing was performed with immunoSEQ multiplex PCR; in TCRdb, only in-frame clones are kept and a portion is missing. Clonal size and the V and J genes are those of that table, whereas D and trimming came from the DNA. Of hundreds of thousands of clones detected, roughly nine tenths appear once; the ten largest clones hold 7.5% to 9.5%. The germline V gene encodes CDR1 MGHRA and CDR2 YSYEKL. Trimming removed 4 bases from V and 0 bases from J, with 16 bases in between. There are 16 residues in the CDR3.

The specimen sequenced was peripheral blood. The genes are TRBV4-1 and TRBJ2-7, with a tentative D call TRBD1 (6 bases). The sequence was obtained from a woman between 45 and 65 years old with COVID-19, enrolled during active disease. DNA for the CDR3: TGCGCCAGCAGCCTATCCCCCGACAGGATCTCCTACGAGCAGTACTTC. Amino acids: CASSLSPDRISYEQYF.